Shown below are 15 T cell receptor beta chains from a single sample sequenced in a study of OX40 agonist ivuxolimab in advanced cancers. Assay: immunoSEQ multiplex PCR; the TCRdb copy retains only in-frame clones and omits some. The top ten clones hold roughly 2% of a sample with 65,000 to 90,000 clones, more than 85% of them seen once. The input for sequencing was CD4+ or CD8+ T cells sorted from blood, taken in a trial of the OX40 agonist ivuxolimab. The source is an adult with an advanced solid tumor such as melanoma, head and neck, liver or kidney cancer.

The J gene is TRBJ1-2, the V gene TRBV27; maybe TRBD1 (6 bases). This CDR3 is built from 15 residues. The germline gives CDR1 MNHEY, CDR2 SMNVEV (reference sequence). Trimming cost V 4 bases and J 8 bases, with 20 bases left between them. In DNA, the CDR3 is TGTGCCAGCAGTTCAACTGGACAGTTCGTAAGCGGCTACACCTTC. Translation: CASSSTGQFVSGYTF.

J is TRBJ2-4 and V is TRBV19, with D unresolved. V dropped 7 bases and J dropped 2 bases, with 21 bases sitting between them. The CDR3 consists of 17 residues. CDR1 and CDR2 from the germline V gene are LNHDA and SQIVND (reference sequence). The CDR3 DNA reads TGTGCCAGTAAAGGGTCGGAAGGGATAGGTTCCAAAAACATTCAGTACTTC. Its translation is CASKGSEGIGSKNIQYF. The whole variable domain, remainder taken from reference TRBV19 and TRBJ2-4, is DGGITQSPKYLFRKEGQNVTLSCEQNLNHDAMYWYRQDPGQGLRLIYYSQIVNDFQKGDIAEGYSVSREKKESFPLTVTSAQKNPTAFYLCASKGSEGIGSKNIQYFGAGTRLSVL.

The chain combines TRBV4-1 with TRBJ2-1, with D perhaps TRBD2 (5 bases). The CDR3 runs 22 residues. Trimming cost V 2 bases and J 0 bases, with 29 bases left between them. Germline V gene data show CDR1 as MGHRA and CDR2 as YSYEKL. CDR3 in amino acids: CASSQLASRYTTIQSSYNEQFF. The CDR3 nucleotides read TGCGCCAGCAGCCAATTGGCTAGCCGCTATACAACTATTCAGAGCTCCTACAATGAGCAGTTCTTC.

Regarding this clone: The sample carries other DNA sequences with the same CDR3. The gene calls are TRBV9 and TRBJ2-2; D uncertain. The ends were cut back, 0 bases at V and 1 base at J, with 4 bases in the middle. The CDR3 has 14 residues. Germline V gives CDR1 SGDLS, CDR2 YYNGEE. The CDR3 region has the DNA TGTGCCAGCAGCGTAGGAGGGAACACCGGGGAGCTGTTTTTT. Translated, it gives CASSVGGNTGELFF.

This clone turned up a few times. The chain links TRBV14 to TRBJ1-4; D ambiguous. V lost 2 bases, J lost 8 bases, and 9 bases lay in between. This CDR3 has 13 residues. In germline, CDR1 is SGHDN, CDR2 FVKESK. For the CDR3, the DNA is TGTGCCAGCAGCCAAAATGTAGGCGAAAAACTGTTTTTT. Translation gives CASSQNVGEKLFF.

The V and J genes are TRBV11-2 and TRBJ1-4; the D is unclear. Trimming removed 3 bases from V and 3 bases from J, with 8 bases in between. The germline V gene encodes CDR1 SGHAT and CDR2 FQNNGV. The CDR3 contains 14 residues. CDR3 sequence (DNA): TGTGCCAGCAGCTTGGGTTGGTCTAATGAAAAACTGTTTTTT. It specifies CASSLGWSNEKLFF.

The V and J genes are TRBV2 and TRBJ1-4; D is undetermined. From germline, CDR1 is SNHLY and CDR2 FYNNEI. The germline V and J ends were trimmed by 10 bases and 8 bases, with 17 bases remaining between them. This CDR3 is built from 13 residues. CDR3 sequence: CATTTRVGEKLFF. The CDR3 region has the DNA TGTGCCACCACAACCAGAGTGGGGGAAAAACTGTTTTTT.

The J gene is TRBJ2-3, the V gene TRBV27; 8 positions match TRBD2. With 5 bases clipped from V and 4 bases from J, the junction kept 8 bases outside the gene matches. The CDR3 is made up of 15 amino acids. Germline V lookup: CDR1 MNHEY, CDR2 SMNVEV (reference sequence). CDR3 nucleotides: TGTGCCAGCAGTCGCCAAGCGGGAGTATCAGATACGCAGTATTTT. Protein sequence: CASSRQAGVSDTQYF.

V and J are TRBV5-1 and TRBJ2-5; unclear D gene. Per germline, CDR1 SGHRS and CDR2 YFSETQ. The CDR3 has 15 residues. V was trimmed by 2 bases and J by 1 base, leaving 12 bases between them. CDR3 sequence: CASSFNPHPQETQYF. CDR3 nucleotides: TGCGCCAGCAGCTTCAACCCCCACCCCCAAGAGACCCAGTACTTC.

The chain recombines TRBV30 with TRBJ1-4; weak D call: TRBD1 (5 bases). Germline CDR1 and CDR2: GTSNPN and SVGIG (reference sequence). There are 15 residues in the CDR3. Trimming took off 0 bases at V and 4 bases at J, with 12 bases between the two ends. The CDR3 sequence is CAWSVQSGINEKLFF. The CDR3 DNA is TGTGCCTGGAGTGTACAATCAGGGATTAATGAAAAACTGTTTTTT.

The CDR3 nucleotides are TGTGCCAGCAGTTTATCTTGGGACAGGGGCACCTATGGCTACACCTTC. It encodes CASSLSWDRGTYGYTF. The chain is built from TRBV27 and TRBJ1-2; 10 bases are a match to TRBD1. Germline CDR1 and CDR2: MNHEY and SMNVEV (reference sequence). The CDR3 totals 16 residues. Losses at the gene ends were 0 bases for V and 4 bases for J; bases not matched to a gene: 5.

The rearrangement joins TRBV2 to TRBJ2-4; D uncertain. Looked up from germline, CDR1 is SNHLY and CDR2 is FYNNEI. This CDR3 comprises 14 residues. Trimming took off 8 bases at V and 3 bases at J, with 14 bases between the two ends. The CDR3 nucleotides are TGTGCCAGCCAGGCGAGTTCTAGCAAAAACATTCAGTACTTC. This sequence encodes CASQASSSKNIQYF. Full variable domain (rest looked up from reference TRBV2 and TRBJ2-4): EPEVTQTPSHQVTQMGQEVILRCVPISNHLYFYWYRQILGQKVEFLVSFYNNEISEKSEIFDDQFSVERPDGSNFTLKIRSTKLEDSAMYFCASQASSSKNIQYFGAGTRLSVL.

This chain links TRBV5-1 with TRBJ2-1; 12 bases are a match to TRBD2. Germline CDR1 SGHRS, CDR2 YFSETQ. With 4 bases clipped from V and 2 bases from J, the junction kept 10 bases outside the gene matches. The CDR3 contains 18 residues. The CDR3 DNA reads TGCGCCAGCAGCCACGGGACTAGCGGGCGAAATCCCTACAATGAGCAGTTCTTC. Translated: CASSHGTSGRNPYNEQFF.

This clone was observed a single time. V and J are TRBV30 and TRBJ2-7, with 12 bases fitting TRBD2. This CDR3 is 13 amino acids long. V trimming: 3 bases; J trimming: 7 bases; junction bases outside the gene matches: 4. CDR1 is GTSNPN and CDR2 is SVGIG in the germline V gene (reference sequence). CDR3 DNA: TGTGCCTGGAGAGGACTAGCGGGAAATGAGCAGTACTTC. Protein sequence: CAWRGLAGNEQYF.

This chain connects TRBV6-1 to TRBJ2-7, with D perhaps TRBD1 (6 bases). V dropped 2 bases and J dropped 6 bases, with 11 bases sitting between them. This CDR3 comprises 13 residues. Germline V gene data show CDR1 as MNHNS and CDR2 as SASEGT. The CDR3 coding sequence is TGTGCCAGCAGTGAAATAAGAGGGGGCGAGCAGTACTTC. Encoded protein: CASSEIRGGEQYF.